These 12 T cell receptor beta chains were sequenced from one sample in a study of blood T cell repertoires in COVID-19. The method was immunoSEQ multiplex PCR; TCRdb's version includes in-frame clones alone and lacks a portion of them. This sample has about 50,000 clones, with about 82% found just once. Input material: peripheral blood. The receptors shown here come from an older woman with acute or convalescent COVID-19.

This rearrangement joins TRBV19 to TRBJ2-3, with D unresolved. The CDR3 contains 13 residues. V was clipped by 5 bases and J by 2 bases, with 8 bases between them. The germline CDR1 and CDR2 sequences are LNHDA and SQIVND (reference sequence). This chain's CDR3 is CASSWSFTDTQYF. In nucleotides, the CDR3 is TGTGCCAGTAGTTGGAGCTTCACAGATACGCAGTATTTT.

CDR3 DNA sequence: TGCGCCAGCAGTGAGAACTCGGGAGGGTACGAGCAGTACTTC. Translating it yields CASSENSGGYEQYF. The chain joins TRBV10-1 to TRBJ2-7; 8 nucleotides agree with TRBD2. J was trimmed by 4 bases and V by 2 bases; bases with no gene match: 4. Germline V gene sequence: CDR1 WNHNN, CDR2 SYGVQD (reference sequence). The CDR3 covers 14 residues.

The rearrangement links TRBV7-2 to TRBJ2-7; D not certain. This CDR3 has 13 residues. Trimming shortened V by 3 bases and J by 6 bases, and 12 bases separated the two germline ends. CDR1 is SGHTA and CDR2 is FQGNSA in the germline V gene. DNA of the CDR3: TGTGCCAGCAGCTTCTTGCTAGAGCTCGAGCAGTACTTC. Its protein is CASSFLLELEQYF.

V is TRBV5-6 and J is TRBJ1-5, with a possible D match to TRBD1 (5 bases). The germline V gene has CDR1 SGHDT and CDR2 YYEEEE. This CDR3 is 12 amino acids long. The V end lost 4 bases, the J end lost 7 bases, and 9 bases lay between the germline ends. The DNA for the CDR3 is TGTGCCAGCAGCAAAGGACAACAGCCCCAGCATTTT. Its translation is CASSKGQQPQHF.

V gene TRBV30 combines with J gene TRBJ2-7, with 7 bases aligning to TRBD1. This CDR3 has 15 residues. Looked up from germline, CDR1 is GTSNPN and CDR2 is SVGIG (reference sequence). The junction had 13 bases not matched to a gene; V was cut back by 4 bases and J by 4 bases. The CDR3 sequence: CAWNRDSRPGYEQYF. The CDR3 bases are TGTGCCTGGAATCGGGACAGCCGGCCCGGGTACGAGCAGTACTTC.

The chain employs TRBV12-3 or TRBV12-4 and TRBJ2-3, with no clear D. Trimming shortened V by 2 bases and J by 4 bases, and 7 bases separated the two germline ends. This CDR3 is built from 13 residues. The CDR3 region is CASSLSHADTQYF. In nucleotides, the CDR3 is TGTGCCAGCAGTTTATCACATGCAGATACGCAGTATTTT.

The CDR3, as DNA: TGCGCCAGTTACGGGACTAGCGCTTACAATGAGCAGTTCTTC. The encoded protein is CASYGTSAYNEQFF. J is TRBJ2-1 and V is TRBV5-1; TRBD2 agrees at 10 bases. This CDR3 region has 14 residues. Losses at the gene ends were 8 bases for V and 4 bases for J; bases not matched to a gene: 6. Germline assignment: CDR1 SGHRS and CDR2 YFSETQ.

The V gene is TRBV7-9, the J gene TRBJ1-1; D is unclear. The CDR3 totals 14 residues. V was shortened by 1 base and J by 1 base, with 7 bases between the two germline ends. Per the germline V gene, CDR1 is SEHNR and CDR2 is FQNEAQ (reference sequence). CDR3 in DNA: TGTGCCAGCAGCTTAGGGGCAGCGAACACTGAAGCTTTCTTT. Protein sequence: CASSLGAANTEAFF. Looking up the rest from reference TRBV7-9 and TRBJ1-1 gives the full variable domain: DTGVSQNPRHKITKRGQNVTFRCDPISEHNRLYWYRQTLGQGPEFLTYFQNEAQLEKSRLLSDRFSAERPKGSFSTLEIQRTEQGDSAMYLCASSLGAANTEAFFGQGTRLTVV.

Only one count was recorded for this clone. CDR3 protein: CASSSGLAESYEQYF. CDR3 coding DNA: TGCGCCAGCAGCTCGGGACTAGCGGAATCCTACGAGCAGTACTTC. V usage is TRBV5-1 and J usage is TRBJ2-7; the match to TRBD2 covers 11 bases. CDR3 length equals 15 residues. The J segment lost 1 base and the V segment lost 3 bases, leaving 3 bases of the junction unmatched. CDR1 is SGHRS and CDR2 is YFSETQ in the germline V gene.

The V and J genes are TRBV7-9 and TRBJ2-2; tentatively, D is TRBD2 (6 bases). This CDR3 comprises 16 residues. Trimming took off 1 base at V and 7 bases at J, with 16 bases between the two ends. Germline V gene data show CDR1 as SEHNR and CDR2 as FQNEAQ (reference sequence). In DNA, the CDR3 is TGTGCCAGCAGCTTAGAGGCTCCGGGAGTTAGCGGGGAGCTGTTTTTT. It specifies CASSLEAPGVSGELFF. The variable domain in full, completed from reference TRBV7-9 and TRBJ2-2, reads DTGVSQNPRHKITKRGQNVTFRCDPISEHNRLYWYRQTLGQGPEFLTYFQNEAQLEKSRLLSDRFSAERPKGSFSTLEIQRTEQGDSAMYLCASSLEAPGVSGELFFGEGSRLTVL.

V is TRBV30 and J is TRBJ1-5; D is undetermined. The V gene's germline CDR1 is GTSNPN and CDR2 SVGIG (reference sequence). Trimming left V 0 bases short and J 5 bases short, with 11 bases between. The CDR3 is 14 residues long. The CDR3 DNA reads TGTGCCTGGAGTGTAGGACTGAAGGATCAGCCCCAGCATTTT. Its protein is CAWSVGLKDQPQHF. The variable domain in full, with the rest retrieved from reference TRBV30 and TRBJ1-5, is SQTIHQWPATLVQPVGSPLSLECTVEGTSNPNLYWYRQAAGRGLQLLFYSVGIGQISSEVPQNLSASRPQDRQFILSSKKLLLSDSGFYLCAWSVGLKDQPQHFGDGTRLSIL.

The CDR3 DNA is TGTGCCAGTAGTATGTTAGGGACAGGGGTTGGGGCCAACGTCCTGACTTTC. As protein: CASSMLGTGVGANVLTF. The chain employs TRBV19 and TRBJ2-6; 10 bases are a match to TRBD1. Germline V CDR1 and CDR2: LNHDA, SQIVND (reference sequence). V was clipped by 3 bases and J by 3 bases; unmatched bases: 5. This CDR3 region has 17 residues.